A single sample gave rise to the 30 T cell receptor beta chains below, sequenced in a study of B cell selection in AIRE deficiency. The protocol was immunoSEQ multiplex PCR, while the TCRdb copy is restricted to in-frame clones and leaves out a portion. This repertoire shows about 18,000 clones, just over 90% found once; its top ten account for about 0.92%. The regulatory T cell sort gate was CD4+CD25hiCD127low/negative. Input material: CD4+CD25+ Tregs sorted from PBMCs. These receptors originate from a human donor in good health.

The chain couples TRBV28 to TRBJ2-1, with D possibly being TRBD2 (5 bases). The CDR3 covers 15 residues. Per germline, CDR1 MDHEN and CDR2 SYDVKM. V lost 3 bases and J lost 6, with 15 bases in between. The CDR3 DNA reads TGTGCCAGCAGTTTGAGTTCGGGATTTCCCAATGAGCAGTTCTTC. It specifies CASSLSSGFPNEQFF.

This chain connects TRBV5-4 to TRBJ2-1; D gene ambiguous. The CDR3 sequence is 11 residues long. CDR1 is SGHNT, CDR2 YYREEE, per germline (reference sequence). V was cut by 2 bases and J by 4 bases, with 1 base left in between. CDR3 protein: CASSFYNEQFF. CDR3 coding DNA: TGTGCCAGCAGCTTTTACAATGAGCAGTTCTTC.

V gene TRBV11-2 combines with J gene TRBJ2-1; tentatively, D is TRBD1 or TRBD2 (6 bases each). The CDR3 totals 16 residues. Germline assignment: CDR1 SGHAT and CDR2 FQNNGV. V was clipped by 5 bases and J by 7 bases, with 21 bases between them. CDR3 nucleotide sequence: TGTGCCAGCAGCCCGACGGGGGCGGGTTTTGGGAATGAGCAGTTCTTC. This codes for CASSPTGAGFGNEQFF.

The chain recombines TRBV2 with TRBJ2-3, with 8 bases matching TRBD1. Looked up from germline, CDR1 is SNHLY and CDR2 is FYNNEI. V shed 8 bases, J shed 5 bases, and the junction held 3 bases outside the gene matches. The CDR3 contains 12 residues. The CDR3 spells CASGTGEDTQYF. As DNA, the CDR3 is TGTGCCAGCGGGACAGGAGAAGATACGCAGTATTTT.

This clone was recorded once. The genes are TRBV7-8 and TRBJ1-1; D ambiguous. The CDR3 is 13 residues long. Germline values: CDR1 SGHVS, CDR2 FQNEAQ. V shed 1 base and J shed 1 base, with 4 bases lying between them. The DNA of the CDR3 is TGTGCCAGCAGCTTAGACAGGAACACTGAAGCTTTCTTT. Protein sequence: CASSLDRNTEAFF.

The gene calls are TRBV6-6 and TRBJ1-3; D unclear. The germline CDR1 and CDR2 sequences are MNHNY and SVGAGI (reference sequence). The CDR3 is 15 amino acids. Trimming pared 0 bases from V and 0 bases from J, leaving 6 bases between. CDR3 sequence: CASSYSRSSGNTIYF. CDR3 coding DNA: TGTGCCAGCAGTTACTCGAGGAGCTCTGGAAACACCATATATTTT.

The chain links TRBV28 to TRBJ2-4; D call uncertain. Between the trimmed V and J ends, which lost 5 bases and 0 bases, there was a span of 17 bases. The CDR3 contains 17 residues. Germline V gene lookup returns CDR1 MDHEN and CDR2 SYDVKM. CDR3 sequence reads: CASSPLPGGVAKNIQYF. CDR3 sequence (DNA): TGTGCCAGCAGTCCCCTCCCCGGTGGAGTAGCCAAAAACATTCAGTACTTC.

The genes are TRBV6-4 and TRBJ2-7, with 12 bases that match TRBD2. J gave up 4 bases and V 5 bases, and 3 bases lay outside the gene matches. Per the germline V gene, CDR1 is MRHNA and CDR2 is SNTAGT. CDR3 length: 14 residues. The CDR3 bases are TGTGCCAGCAGTCAGACTAGCGGGAGTTACGAGCAGTACTTC. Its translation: CASSQTSGSYEQYF.

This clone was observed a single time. The CDR3 here is CASSYLPLGGVGSYEQYF. CDR3 nucleotide sequence: TGTGCCAGCAGTTATCTCCCCTTAGGGGGAGTAGGCTCCTACGAGCAGTACTTC. This sequence joins TRBV7-2 and TRBJ2-7, with TRBD1 as a possible D gene (6 bases). Between the trimmed V and J ends, which lost 6 bases and 0 bases, there was a span of 24 bases. Germline loops: CDR1 SGHTA, CDR2 FQGNSA. The CDR3 runs 18 residues. Full variable domain (rest looked up from reference TRBV7-2 and TRBJ2-7): GAGVSQSPSNKVTEKGKDVELRCDPISGHTALYWYRQSLGQGLEFLIYFQGNSAPDKSGLPSDRFSAERTGGSVSTLTIQRTQQEDSAVYLCASSYLPLGGVGSYEQYFGPGTRLTVT.

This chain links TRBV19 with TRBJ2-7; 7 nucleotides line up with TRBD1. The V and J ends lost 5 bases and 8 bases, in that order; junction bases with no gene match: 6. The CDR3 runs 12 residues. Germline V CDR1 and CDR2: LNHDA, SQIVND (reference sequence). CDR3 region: CASSVGTAKQYF. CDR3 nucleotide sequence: TGTGCCAGTAGTGTCGGGACAGCGAAGCAGTACTTC.

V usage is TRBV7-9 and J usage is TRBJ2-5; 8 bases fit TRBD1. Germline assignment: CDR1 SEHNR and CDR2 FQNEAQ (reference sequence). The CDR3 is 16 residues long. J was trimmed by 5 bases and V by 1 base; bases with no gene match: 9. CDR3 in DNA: TGTGCCAGCAGCTTAGTCAGGACAGGGAGCGGGGAGACCCAGTACTTC. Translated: CASSLVRTGSGETQYF.

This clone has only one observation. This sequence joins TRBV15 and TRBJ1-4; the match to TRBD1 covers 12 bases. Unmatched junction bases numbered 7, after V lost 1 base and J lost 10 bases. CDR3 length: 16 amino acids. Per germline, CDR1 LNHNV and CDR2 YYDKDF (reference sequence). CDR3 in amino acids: CATSRVGGQGAGKLFF. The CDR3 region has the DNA TGTGCCACCAGCAGAGTTGGGGGACAGGGGGCAGGAAAACTGTTTTTT.

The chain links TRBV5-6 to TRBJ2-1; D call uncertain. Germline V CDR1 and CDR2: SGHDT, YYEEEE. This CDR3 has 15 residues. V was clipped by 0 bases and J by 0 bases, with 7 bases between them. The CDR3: CASSLDWPSYNEQFF. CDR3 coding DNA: TGTGCCAGCAGCTTGGATTGGCCCTCCTACAATGAGCAGTTCTTC. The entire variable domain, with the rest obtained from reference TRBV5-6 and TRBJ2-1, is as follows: DAGVTQSPTHLIKTRGQQVTLRCSPKSGHDTVSWYQQALGQGPQFIFQYYEEEERQRGNFPDRFSGHQFPNYSSELNVNALLLGDSALYLCASSLDWPSYNEQFFGPGTRLTVL.

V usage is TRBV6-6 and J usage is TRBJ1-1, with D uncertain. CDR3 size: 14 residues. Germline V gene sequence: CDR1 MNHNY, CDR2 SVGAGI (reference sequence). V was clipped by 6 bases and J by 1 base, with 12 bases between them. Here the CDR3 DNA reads TGTGCCAGCAGGTCTTATGGCCAGAACACTGAAGCTTTCTTT. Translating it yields CASRSYGQNTEAFF.

CDR3 in DNA: TGTGCCAGCAGTCGCTACAGGAACTCACCCCTCCACTTT. Protein product: CASSRYRNSPLHF. J is TRBJ1-6 and V is TRBV14, with TRBD1 as a possible D gene (5 bases). V lost 6 bases and J lost 10, with 13 bases in between. CDR1 and CDR2 from the germline V gene are SGHDN and FVKESK. The CDR3 is made up of 13 amino acids.

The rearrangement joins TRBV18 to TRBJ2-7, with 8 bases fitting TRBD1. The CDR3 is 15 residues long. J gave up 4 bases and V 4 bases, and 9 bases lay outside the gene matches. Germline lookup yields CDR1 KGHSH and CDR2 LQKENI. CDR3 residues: CASSLPGQAGYEQYF. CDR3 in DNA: TGTGCCAGCTCACTGCCGGGACAGGCTGGGTACGAGCAGTACTTC. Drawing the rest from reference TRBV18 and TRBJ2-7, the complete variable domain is NAGVMQNPRHLVRRRGQEARLRCSPMKGHSHVYWYRQLPEEGLKFMVYLQKENIIDESGMPKERFSAEFPKEGPSILRIQQVVRGDSAAYFCASSLPGQAGYEQYFGPGTRLTVT.

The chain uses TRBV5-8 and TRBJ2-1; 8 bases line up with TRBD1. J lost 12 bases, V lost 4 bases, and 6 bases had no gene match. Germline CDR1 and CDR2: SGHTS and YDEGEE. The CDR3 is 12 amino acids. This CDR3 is CASSNRQGRQFF. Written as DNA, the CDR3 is TGTGCCAGCAGCAACCGACAGGGGCGGCAGTTCTTC.

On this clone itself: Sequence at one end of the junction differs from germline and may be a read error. The CDR3: CASSSGQGFQPQHF. The CDR3, as DNA: TGTGCCAGCAGTTCGGGACAGGGGTTTCAGCCCCAGCATTTT. This chain joins TRBV10-3 and TRBJ1-5; 10 bases are a match to TRBD1. There are 14 residues in the CDR3. The germline V gene encodes CDR1 ENHRY and CDR2 SYGVKD.

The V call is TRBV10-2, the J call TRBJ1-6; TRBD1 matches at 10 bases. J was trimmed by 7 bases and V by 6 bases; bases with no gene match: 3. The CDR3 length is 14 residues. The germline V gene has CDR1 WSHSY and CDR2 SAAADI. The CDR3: CASSRTGGNSPLHF. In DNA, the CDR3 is TGCGCCAGCAGCCGGACAGGGGGAAATTCACCCCTCCACTTT.

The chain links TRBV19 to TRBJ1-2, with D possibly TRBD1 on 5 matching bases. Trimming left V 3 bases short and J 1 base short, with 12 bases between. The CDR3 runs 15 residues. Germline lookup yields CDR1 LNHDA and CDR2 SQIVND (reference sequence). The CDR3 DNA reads TGTGCCAGTAGTATTACTGGGACCGATAACTATGGCTACACCTTC. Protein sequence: CASSITGTDNYGYTF.

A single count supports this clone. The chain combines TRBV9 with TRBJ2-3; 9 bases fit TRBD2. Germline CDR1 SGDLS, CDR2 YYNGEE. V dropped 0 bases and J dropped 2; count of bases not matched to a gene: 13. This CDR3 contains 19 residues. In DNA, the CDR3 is TGTGCCAGCAGCGTAGCCTCGGCGCTGAGCGGGAGGTCCACAGATACGCAGTATTTT. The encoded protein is CASSVASALSGRSTDTQYF.

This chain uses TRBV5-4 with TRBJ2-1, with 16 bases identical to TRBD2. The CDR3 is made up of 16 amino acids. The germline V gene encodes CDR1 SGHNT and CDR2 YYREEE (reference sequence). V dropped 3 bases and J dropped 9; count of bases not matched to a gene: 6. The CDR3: CASSSGLAGGGGEQFF. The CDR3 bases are TGTGCCAGCAGCTCGGGACTAGCGGGAGGGGGTGGTGAGCAGTTCTTC.

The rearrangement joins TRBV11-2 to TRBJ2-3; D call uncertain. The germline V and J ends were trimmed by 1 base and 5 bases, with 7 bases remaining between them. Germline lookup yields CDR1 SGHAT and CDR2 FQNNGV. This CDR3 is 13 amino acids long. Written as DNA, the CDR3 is TGTGCCAGCAGCTTAGGGAGCCTAGATACGCAGTATTTT. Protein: CASSLGSLDTQYF.

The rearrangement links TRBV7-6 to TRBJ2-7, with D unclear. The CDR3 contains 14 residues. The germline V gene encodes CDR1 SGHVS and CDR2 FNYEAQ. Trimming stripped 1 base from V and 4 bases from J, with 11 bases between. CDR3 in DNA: TGTGCCAGCAGCTTAGATGGGGTAGTATACGAGCAGTACTTC. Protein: CASSLDGVVYEQYF.

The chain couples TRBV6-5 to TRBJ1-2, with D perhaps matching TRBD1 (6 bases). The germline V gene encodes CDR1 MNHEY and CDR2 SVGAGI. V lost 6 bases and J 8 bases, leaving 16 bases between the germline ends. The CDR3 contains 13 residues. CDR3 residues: CASRPGHKGGYTF. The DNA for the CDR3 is TGTGCCAGCAGACCGGGACATAAAGGCGGCTACACCTTC.

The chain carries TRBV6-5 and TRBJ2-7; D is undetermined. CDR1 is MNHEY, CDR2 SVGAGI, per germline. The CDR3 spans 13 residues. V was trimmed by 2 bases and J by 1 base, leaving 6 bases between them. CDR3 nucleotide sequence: TGTGCCAGCAGTTACGACGGATCCTACGAGCAGTACTTC. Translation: CASSYDGSYEQYF.

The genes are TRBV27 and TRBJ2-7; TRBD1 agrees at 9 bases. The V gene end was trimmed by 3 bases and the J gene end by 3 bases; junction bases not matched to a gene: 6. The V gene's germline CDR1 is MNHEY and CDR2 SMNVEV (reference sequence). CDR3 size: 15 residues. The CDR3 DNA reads TGTGCCAGCAGTTTCCTAGGACAGGGGAGCTACGAGCAGTACTTC. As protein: CASSFLGQGSYEQYF.

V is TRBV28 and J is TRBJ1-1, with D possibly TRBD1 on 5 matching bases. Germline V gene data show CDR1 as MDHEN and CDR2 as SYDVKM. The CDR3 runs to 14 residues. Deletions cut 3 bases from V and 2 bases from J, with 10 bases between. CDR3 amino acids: CASSFGTPNTEAFF. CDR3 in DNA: TGTGCCAGCAGTTTCGGGACTCCAAACACTGAAGCTTTCTTT.

CDR3 DNA: TGTGCCAGCTCACCACCGGGAACGTTAGGGTCCTACGAGCAGTACTTC. It encodes CASSPPGTLGSYEQYF. The chain recombines TRBV18 with TRBJ2-7; D is uncertain. Germline V gene sequence: CDR1 KGHSH, CDR2 LQKENI. This CDR3 contains 16 residues. Trimming removed 0 bases at V and 1 base at J, with 13 bases between. The full variable domain, completed using reference TRBV18 and TRBJ2-7, is NAGVMQNPRHLVRRRGQEARLRCSPMKGHSHVYWYRQLPEEGLKFMVYLQKENIIDESGMPKERFSAEFPKEGPSILRIQQVVRGDSAAYFCASSPPGTLGSYEQYFGPGTRLTVT.

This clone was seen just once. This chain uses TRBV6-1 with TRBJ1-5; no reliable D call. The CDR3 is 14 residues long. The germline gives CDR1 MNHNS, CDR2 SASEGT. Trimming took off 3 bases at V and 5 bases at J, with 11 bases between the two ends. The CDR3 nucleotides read TGTGCCAGCAGTGACCGGGGTCGGGATCAGCCCCAGCATTTT. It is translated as CASSDRGRDQPQHF.